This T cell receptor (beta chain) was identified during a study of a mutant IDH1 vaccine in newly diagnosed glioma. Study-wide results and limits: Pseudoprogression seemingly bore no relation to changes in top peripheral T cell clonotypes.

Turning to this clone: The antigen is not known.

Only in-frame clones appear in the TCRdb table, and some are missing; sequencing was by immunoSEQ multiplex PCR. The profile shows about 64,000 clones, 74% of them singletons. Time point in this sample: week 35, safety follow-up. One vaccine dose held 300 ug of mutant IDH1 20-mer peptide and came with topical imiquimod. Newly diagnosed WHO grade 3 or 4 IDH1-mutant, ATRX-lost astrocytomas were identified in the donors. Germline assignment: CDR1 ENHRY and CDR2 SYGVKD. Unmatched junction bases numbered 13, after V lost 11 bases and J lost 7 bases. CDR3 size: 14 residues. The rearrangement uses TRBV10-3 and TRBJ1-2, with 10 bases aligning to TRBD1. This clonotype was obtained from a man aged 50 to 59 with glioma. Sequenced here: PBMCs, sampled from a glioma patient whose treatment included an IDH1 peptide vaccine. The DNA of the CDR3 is TGTGCCTCACTCGGGGGACAGGGGTTAGGTGGCTACACCTTC. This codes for CASLGGQGLGGYTF.